These 18 T cell receptor beta chains were sequenced from one sample in a study of regulatory T cells in long-lasting Graves disease (dated by TCRdb to 2020 to 2022). Libraries were built with multiplex PCR. TCRdb records Illumina HiSeq 4000 as the sequencer. TCR beta libraries were built with iRepertoire HTBI primers and Arm-PCR amplification of CDR3 regions. The raw public reads went through TCRdb reprocessing: fastp at Q25, MiXCR clone calling, in-frame beta chains kept. One record per CDR3 amino acid sequence lists the most common genes and DNA. The sample contains about 290,000 distinct CDR3 sequences, roughly 21% of them found a single time. The ten largest clones capture approximately 53% of the sample. The sample's time point label, decoded: persistent/refractory GD, antithyroid drugs over 5 years with positive TRAb. For both TCR sequencing and RNA sequencing, RNA was extracted from PBMCs in TRIzol.

This sample comprised peripheral blood mononuclear cells (PBMCs), obtained when the disease was refractory, from a patient treated with antithyroid drugs. These receptors were collected from a female donor with Graves disease.

This clonotype occurred a few times. The rearrangement uses TRBV28 and TRBJ2-2; D call uncertain. Trimming shortened V by 7 bases and J by 3 bases, and 12 bases separated the two germline ends. The CDR3 extends over 14 amino acids. Germline V gene data show CDR1 as MDHEN and CDR2 as SYDVKM. The CDR3 here is CASKGVIDTGELFF. The CDR3 nucleotides are TGTGCCAGCAAAGGAGTTATAGACACCGGGGAGCTGTTTTTT.

This chain links TRBV15 with TRBJ2-3, with a possible D match to TRBD1 (7 bases). Trimming removed 3 bases from V and 2 bases from J, with 12 bases in between. The CDR3 consists of 15 residues. Germline V gene data show CDR1 as LNHNV and CDR2 as YYDKDF (reference sequence). The CDR3 nucleotides are TGTGCCACCAGCAGGGCGGGACAGTCCACAGATACGCAGTATTTT. Amino acid sequence: CATSRAGQSTDTQYF.

The chain is built from TRBV28 and TRBJ2-7, with D unclear. The CDR3 covers 12 residues. Trimming shortened V by 8 bases and J by 4 bases, and 12 bases separated the two germline ends. Germline V gene lookup returns CDR1 MDHEN and CDR2 SYDVKM. CDR3 amino acids: CASGRALYEQYF. The CDR3 DNA follows: TGTGCCAGCGGCCGGGCCCTTTACGAGCAGTACTTC.

The V gene is TRBV7-9, the J gene TRBJ1-1; D remains ambiguous. Germline-derived CDR1 and CDR2 are SEHNR and FQNEAQ (reference sequence). The CDR3 is 13 residues long. Trimming removed 2 bases from V and 6 bases from J, with 10 bases in between. The CDR3 bases are TGTGCCAGCAGCTTATTAGCCGACGCTGAAGCTTTCTTT. It specifies CASSLLADAEAFF.

The chain recombines TRBV7-9 with TRBJ1-6; D is uncertain. Deletions cut 4 bases from V and 8 bases from J, with 12 bases between. Per germline, CDR1 SEHNR and CDR2 FQNEAQ (reference sequence). The CDR3 sequence is 14 residues long. CDR3 nucleotides: TGTGCCAGCAGCTCAAGACTCGGGGATTCACCCCTCCACTTT. Translated: CASSSRLGDSPLHF.

This clonotype was seen repeatedly, ten times or more. V is TRBV7-9 and J is TRBJ2-4; D unclear. Per germline, CDR1 SEHNR and CDR2 FQNEAQ (reference sequence). The CDR3 runs 14 residues. The germline V and J ends were trimmed by 6 bases and 8 bases, with 17 bases remaining between them. CDR3: CASRHKVRSDIQYF. The CDR3 DNA reads TGTGCCAGCAGGCACAAGGTCAGGTCGGACATTCAGTACTTC.

The rearrangement joins TRBV5-1 to TRBJ2-5; possibly TRBD2 for D (6 bases). The CDR3 runs 14 residues. Looked up from germline, CDR1 is SGHRS and CDR2 is YFSETQ. Trimming removed 2 bases from V and 2 bases from J, with 10 bases in between. The chain's CDR3 is CASSFSGRQETQYF. The CDR3 DNA is TGCGCCAGCAGCTTCTCAGGGAGGCAAGAGACCCAGTACTTC.

The sample holds a few counts of this clonotype. CDR3 bases: TGTGCCAGCAGGAACAGGGATACGGCAAACTACGAGCAGTACTTC. Its translation is CASRNRDTANYEQYF. The rearrangement uses TRBV28 and TRBJ2-7; D may be TRBD1 (6 bases). Germline V gives CDR1 MDHEN, CDR2 SYDVKM. V lost 6 bases to trimming and J lost 3 bases, with 18 bases between them. CDR3 length: 15 amino acids.

This clonotype was observed many times. V gene TRBV6-5 combines with J gene TRBJ2-7; D is perhaps TRBD1 (6 bases). V lost 4 bases, J lost 6 bases, and 22 bases lay in between. CDR3 size: 16 residues. Germline V gene sequence: CDR1 MNHEY, CDR2 SVGAGI. CDR3 amino acids: CASSSNRAARKSEQYF. The CDR3 nucleotides are TGTGCCAGCAGTTCAAACAGGGCTGCAAGGAAGTCCGAGCAGTACTTC.

This chain uses TRBV20-1 with TRBJ1-5, with TRBD1 as a possible D gene (5 bases). Germline-derived CDR1 and CDR2 are DFQATT and SNEGSKA (reference sequence). The CDR3 runs to 18 residues. The V gene lost 0 bases and the J gene lost 5 bases, with 23 bases spanning the gap. CDR3 nucleotide sequence: TGCAGTGCTAGAGATCGCCTTACGGGCGGGACGGCGCATCAGCCCCAGCATTTT. It codes for CSARDRLTGGTAHQPQHF.

This clonotype has a count of ten or more. The CDR3, as DNA: TGCAGTACTTTCACCCCGACTAGCGGTTCCCACGAGCAGTACTTC. This translates into CSTFTPTSGSHEQYF. The chain joins TRBV20-1 to TRBJ2-7; 9 bases match TRBD2. V was pared by 8 bases and J by 5 bases, with 16 bases of the junction left unmatched. Germline lookup yields CDR1 DFQATT and CDR2 SNEGSKA (reference sequence). The CDR3 extends over 15 amino acids.

This clonotype was picked up many times. V and J are TRBV14 and TRBJ2-4; D is unresolved. This CDR3 is 11 amino acids long. Trimming left V 2 bases short and J 11 bases short, with 7 bases between. Germline V gene data show CDR1 as SGHDN and CDR2 as FVKESK. The CDR3 DNA is TGTGCCAGCAGCCAAACCGGACTTCAGTACTTC. Its translation: CASSQTGLQYF.

The chain carries TRBV9 and TRBJ2-5; TRBD2 agrees at 7 bases. This CDR3 is built from 17 residues. Germline values: CDR1 SGDLS, CDR2 YYNGEE. After removal of 0 bases from V and 0 bases from J, the junction contained 8 bases not matched to a gene. As DNA, the CDR3 is TGTGCCAGCAGCGTAGCGGGGGGACGAACATACCAAGAGACCCAGTACTTC. Translating gives CASSVAGGRTYQETQYF.

This clonotype was seen more than once but under ten times. This chain links TRBV6-1 with TRBJ2-2, with D uncertain. Germline V lookup: CDR1 MNHNS, CDR2 SASEGT. The CDR3 length is 14 residues. Trimming removed 6 bases from V and 3 bases from J, with 11 bases in between. The chain's CDR3 is CASSDGSYTGELFF. In DNA form, the CDR3 reads TGTGCCAGCAGCGACGGGTCGTACACCGGGGAGCTGTTTTTT.

The genes are TRBV2 and TRBJ1-2; the match to TRBD1 covers 7 bases. This CDR3 spans 14 amino acids. From germline, CDR1 is SNHLY and CDR2 FYNNEI. J lost 5 bases, V lost 3 bases, and 6 bases had no gene match. The CDR3 region is CASSDPGQLYGYTF. The CDR3 nucleotides are TGTGCCAGCAGTGATCCGGGACAGTTGTATGGCTACACCTTC.

This clonotype was detected only a few times. V usage is TRBV12-3 or TRBV12-4 and J usage is TRBJ2-2, with 9 bases matching TRBD1. The trim removed 7 bases at V and 7 bases at J, leaving 7 bases unmatched. The length of the CDR3 is 14 residues. The CDR3 sequence is CASKPGQGVGELFF. The CDR3 nucleotides read TGTGCCAGCAAGCCGGGACAGGGCGTCGGGGAGCTGTTTTTT.

This clonotype has a count of ten or more. This rearrangement joins TRBV11-2 to TRBJ2-5; possibly TRBD1 for D (5 bases). V was pared by 3 bases and J by 4 bases, with 12 bases between. The germline V gene has CDR1 SGHAT and CDR2 FQNNGV. The CDR3 loop spans 14 amino acids. The CDR3 is CASSFIGVGETQYF. The CDR3, as DNA: TGTGCCAGCAGCTTTATAGGGGTCGGAGAGACCCAGTACTTC.

The rearrangement uses TRBV10-2 and TRBJ2-7, with D tentatively TRBD2 (5 bases). This CDR3 comprises 15 residues. The ends were cut back, 4 bases at V and 0 bases at J, with 13 bases in the middle. From germline, CDR1 is WSHSY and CDR2 SAAADI. CDR3 loop: CASSATGLHSYEQYF. CDR3 sequence (DNA): TGCGCCAGCAGTGCTACGGGGTTGCACTCCTACGAGCAGTACTTC.